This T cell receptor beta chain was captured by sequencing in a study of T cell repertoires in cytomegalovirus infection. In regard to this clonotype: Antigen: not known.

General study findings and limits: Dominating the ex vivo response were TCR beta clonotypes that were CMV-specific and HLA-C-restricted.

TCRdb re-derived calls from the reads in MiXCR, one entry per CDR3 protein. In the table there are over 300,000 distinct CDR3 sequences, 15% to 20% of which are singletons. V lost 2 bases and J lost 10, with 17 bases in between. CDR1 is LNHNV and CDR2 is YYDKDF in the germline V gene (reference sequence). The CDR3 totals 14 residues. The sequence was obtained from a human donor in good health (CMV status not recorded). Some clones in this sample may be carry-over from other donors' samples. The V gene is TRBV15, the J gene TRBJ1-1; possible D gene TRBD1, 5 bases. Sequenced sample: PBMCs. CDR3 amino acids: CATSRIDSARRAFF. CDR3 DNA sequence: TGTGCCACCAGCAGAATAGACAGCGCCAGGCGAGCTTTCTTT. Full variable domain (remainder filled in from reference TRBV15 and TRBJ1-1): DAMVIQNPRYQVTQFGKPVTLSCSQTLNHNVMYWYQQKSSQAPKLLFHYYDKDFNNEADTPDNFQSRRPNTSFCFLDIRSPGLGDTAMYLCATSRIDSARRAFFGQGTRLTVV.